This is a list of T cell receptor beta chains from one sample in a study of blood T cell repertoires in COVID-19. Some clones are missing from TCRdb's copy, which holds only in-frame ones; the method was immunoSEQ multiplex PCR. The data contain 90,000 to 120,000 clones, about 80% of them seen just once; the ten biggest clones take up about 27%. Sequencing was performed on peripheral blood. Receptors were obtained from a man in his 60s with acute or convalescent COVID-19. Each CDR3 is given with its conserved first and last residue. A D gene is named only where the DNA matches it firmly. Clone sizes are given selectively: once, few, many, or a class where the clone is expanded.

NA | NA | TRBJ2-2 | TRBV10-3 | TGTGCCATCCAGGGAGGTGAGAGCGGGGAGCTGTTTTTT | CAIQGGESGELFF
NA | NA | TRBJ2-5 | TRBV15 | TGTGCCACCAGCAGAGATCACCTAGGCCAAGAGACCCAGTACTTC | CATSRDHLGQETQYF
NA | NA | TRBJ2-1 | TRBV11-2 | TGTGCCAGCAGCTTAGAAGCTAACTTAGAGCAGTTCTTC | CASSLEANLEQFF
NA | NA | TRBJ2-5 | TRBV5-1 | TGCGCCAGCAGCTTGGGACATTTAGAGACCCAGTACTTC | CASSLGHLETQYF
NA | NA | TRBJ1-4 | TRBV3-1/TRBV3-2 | TGTGCCAGCAGCCGAGGTCAGGGTGGTGAAAAACTGTTTTTT | CASSRGQGGEKLFF
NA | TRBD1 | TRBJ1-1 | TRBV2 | TGTGCCAGCATACTCCGACAGGGAATAAGCACTGAAGCTTTCTTT | CASILRQGISTEAFF
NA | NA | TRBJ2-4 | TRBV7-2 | TGTGCCAGCAGCTTATTACCCCGGGCCAAAAACATTCAGTACTTC | CASSLLPRAKNIQYF
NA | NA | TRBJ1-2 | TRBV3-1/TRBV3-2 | TGTGCCAGCAGTCCGGACACGGCTAACTATGGCTACACCTTC | CASSPDTANYGYTF
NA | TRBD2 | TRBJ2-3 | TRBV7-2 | TGTGCCAGCAGCTTAAGACTAGCGGGAGCCCAGGATACGCAGTATTTT | CASSLRLAGAQDTQYF
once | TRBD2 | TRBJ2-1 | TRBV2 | TGTGCCAGCAGCCCGAGAGCGGGGGGGTACAATGAGCAGTTCTTC | CASSPRAGGYNEQFF
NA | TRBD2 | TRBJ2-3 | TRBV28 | TGTGCCAGCAGTTCCGCATCAGCGGGAGGATCAGATACGCAGTATTTT | CASSSASAGGSDTQYF
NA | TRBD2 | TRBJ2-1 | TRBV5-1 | TGCGCCAGCAGCTCGTCTAGCGGGAGGTCCCACAATGAGCAGTTCTTC | CASSSSSGRSHNEQFF
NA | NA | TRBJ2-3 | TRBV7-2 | TGTGCCAGCAGCTCCGAGCCCCTTAGCACAGATACGCAGTATTTT | CASSSEPLSTDTQYF
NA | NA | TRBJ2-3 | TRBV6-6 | TGTGCCAGCAGTTACGGCCGATTTGGCACAGATACGCAGTATTTT | CASSYGRFGTDTQYF
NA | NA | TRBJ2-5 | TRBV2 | TGTGCCAGCAGCGCCCTACAAGAGACCCAGTACTTC | CASSALQETQYF
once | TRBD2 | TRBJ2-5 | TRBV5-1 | TGCGCCAGCAGCTTGGGAACTAGCGGGCCCCAAGAGACCCAGTACTTC | CASSLGTSGPQETQYF
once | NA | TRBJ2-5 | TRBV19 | TGTGCCAGTAGTATCAATAGCGGACGGTACCAAGAGACCCAGTACTTC | CASSINSGRYQETQYF
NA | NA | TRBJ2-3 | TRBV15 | TGTGCCACCAGCAGACCCATTAGTGATACGCAGTATTTT | CATSRPISDTQYF
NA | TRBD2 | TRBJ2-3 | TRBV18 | TGTGCCAGCTCACCACCGGGGACTAGCGGACCAAACACAGATACGCAGTATTTT | CASSPPGTSGPNTDTQYF
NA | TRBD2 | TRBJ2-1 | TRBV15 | TGTGCCACCAGCAGAGGACTAGCGGGAGGGCCGGGTAATGAGCAGTTCTTC | CATSRGLAGGPGNEQFF
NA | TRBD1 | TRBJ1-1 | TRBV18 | TGTGCCAGCTCACCGACAGGGGGCGCGGTAGCTTTCTTT | CASSPTGGAVAFF
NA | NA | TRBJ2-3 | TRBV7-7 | TGTGCTAGCAGCTTAGACGCCGGTACGCAGTATTTT | CASSLDAGTQYF
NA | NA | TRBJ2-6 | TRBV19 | TGTGCCAGTAGTGCCTTTCCGGGAACAATCTCTGGGGCCAACGTCCTGACTTTC | CASSAFPGTISGANVLTF
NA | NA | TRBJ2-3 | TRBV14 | TGTGCCAGCAGCCAAGATCGTGGGGCGTTCACAGATACGCAGTATTTT | CASSQDRGAFTDTQYF
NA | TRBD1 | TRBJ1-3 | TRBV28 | TGTGCCAGTACAGGGGGTGGCGGAAACACCATATATTTT | CASTGGGGNTIYF
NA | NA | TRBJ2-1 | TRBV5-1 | TGCGCCAGCAGCTTCGAGGGACACGGCACCAATGAGCAGTTCTTC | CASSFEGHGTNEQFF
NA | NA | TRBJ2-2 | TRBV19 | TGTGCCAGTACCCCTGGACATACGAACACCGGGGAGCTGTTTTTT | CASTPGHTNTGELFF
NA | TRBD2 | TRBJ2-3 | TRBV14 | TGTGCCAGCCGTAGCGGGAGCCTCCAGGACACAGATACGCAGTATTTT | CASRSGSLQDTDTQYF
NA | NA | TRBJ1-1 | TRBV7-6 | TGTGCCAGCAGCTTAGAGGCCAGGGTAAATTGGACTGAAGCTTTCTTT | CASSLEARVNWTEAFF
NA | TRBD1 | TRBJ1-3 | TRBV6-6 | TGTGCCAGTGCGACAGGGTCGTTTGGAAACACCATATATTTT | CASATGSFGNTIYF
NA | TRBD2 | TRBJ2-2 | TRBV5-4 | TGTGCCAGCAGTTTCCGCGGACTAGCGGCCACCGGGGAGCTGTTTTTT | CASSFRGLAATGELFF
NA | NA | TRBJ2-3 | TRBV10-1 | TGCGCCAGCAGTGAGTCGGCTAGCTTCCCAGATACGCAGTATTTT | CASSESASFPDTQYF
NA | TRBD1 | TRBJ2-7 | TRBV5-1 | TGCGCCAGCAGCTCCGGGACAGGTGGATACGAGCAGTACTTC | CASSSGTGGYEQYF
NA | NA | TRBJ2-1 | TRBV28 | TGTGCCAGCAGCCGTACAGGGTTGTCTTACAATGAGCAGTTCTTC | CASSRTGLSYNEQFF
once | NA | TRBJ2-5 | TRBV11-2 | TGTGCCAGCAGCTCCCCAGCGGGTAGGGGAGGAGAGACCCAGTACTTC | CASSSPAGRGGETQYF
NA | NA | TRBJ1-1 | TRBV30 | TGTGCCTGGAGGGACTCCGGGACAATTGGTACTGAAGCTTTCTTT | CAWRDSGTIGTEAFF
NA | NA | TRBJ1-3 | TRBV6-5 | TGTGCCACCGACCGGGCAGGGGCTGGAAACACCATATATTTT | CATDRAGAGNTIYF
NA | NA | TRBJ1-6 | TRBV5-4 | TGTGCCAGCAGCTTGGGGGCAGGGCCCCGGAGCTCCTATAATTCACCCCTCCACTTT | CASSLGAGPRSSYNSPLHF
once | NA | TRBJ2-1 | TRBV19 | TGCGGGAGCCGAACCTACAATGAGCAGTTCTTC | CGSRTYNEQFF
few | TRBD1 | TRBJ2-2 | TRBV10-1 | TGCGCCACAAATTCCGGGACAGAGGCCGGGGAGCTGTTTTTT | CATNSGTEAGELFF
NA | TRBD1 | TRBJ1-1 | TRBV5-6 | TGTGCCAGCAGCTCACCGGGACAGACCATGAACACTGAAGCTTTCTTT | CASSSPGQTMNTEAFF
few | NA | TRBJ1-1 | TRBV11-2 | TGTGCCAGCAGCCCCATGGGAGCGAACACTGAAGCTTTCTTT | CASSPMGANTEAFF
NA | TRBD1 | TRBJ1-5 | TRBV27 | TGTGCCAGCAGCTCCACTACAGGGGGGAATCAGCCCCAGCATTTT | CASSSTTGGNQPQHF
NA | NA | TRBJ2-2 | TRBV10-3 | TGTGCCATCCGGGATCCTAGCGTGGGTTCGGGGGCCGGGGAGCTGTTTTTT | CAIRDPSVGSGAGELFF
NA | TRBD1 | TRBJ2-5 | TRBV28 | TGTGCCAGCAGTTTAGGGCAGGGGGCGCAGGGGACCCAGTACTTC | CASSLGQGAQGTQYF
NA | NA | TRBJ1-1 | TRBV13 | TGTGCCAGCGCCTCAAAGGGGATCATCATGAACACTGAAGCTTTCTTT | CASASKGIIMNTEAFF
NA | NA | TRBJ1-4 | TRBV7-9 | TGTGCCAGCATAGATTACCCGGCAGGGAAGGAAAAACTGTTTTTT | CASIDYPAGKEKLFF
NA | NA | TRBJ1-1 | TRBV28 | TGTGCCAGCAGTTTATTCGCTGAAGCTTTCTTT | CASSLFAEAFF
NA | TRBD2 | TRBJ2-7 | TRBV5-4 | TGTGCCAGCAGCTTAAGACTAGCGGGAAACTACGAGCAGTACTTC | CASSLRLAGNYEQYF
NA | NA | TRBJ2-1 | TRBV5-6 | TGTGCCAGCAGCTTGTTCCGGAGTAGATACAATGAGCAGTTCTTC | CASSLFRSRYNEQFF
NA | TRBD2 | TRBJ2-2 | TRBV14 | TGTGCCAGCAGCCAAAGGGGAGGGACCGGGGAGCTGTTTTTT | CASSQRGGTGELFF
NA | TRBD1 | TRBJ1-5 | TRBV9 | TGTGCCAGCAGCGTGGGACAGGGGTATAATCAGCCCCAGCATTTT | CASSVGQGYNQPQHF
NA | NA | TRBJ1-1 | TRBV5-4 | TGTGCCAGCAGCTTGGAAACGGGAGGGACTGAAGCTTTCTTT | CASSLETGGTEAFF
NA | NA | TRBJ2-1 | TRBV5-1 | TGCGCCAGCAGCTTGGATGGTCTAGGCCATGAGCAGTTCTTC | CASSLDGLGHEQFF
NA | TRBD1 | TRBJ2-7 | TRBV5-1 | TGCGCCAGCAGCTTGGAGACAGGGGTCGAGCAGTACTTC | CASSLETGVEQYF
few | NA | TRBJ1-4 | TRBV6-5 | TGTGCCAGCAGGGACTCCTCGAAACTGTTTTTT | CASRDSSKLFF
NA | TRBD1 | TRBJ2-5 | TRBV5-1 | TGCGCCACTTCGGGACAGGGGAAAGAGACCCAGTACTTC | CATSGQGKETQYF
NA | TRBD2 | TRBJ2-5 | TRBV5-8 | TGTGCCAGCAGCCCCGGGACTAGCGGGAGGTGGTACCAAGAGACCCAGTACTTC | CASSPGTSGRWYQETQYF
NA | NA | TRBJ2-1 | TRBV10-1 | TGCGCCAGCAGTCAGCCCGGGACCAGGAGGGACAATGAGCAGTTCTTC | CASSQPGTRRDNEQFF
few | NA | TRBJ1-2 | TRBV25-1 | TGTGCCAGCAGTGAACAACACCCCTTCTATGGCTACACCTTC | CASSEQHPFYGYTF